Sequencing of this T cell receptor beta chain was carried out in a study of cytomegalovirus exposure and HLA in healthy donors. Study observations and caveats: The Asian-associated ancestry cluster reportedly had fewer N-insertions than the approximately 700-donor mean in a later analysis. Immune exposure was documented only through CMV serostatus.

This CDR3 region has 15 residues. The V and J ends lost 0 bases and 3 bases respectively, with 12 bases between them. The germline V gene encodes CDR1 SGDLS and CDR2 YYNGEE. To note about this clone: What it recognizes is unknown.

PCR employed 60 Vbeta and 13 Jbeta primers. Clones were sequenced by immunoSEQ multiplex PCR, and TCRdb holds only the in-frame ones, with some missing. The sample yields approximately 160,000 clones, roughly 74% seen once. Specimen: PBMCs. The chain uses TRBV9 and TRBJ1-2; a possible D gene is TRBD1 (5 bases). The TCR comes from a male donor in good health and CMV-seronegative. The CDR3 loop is CASSVGWGGDYGYTF. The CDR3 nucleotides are TGTGCCAGCAGCGTAGGTTGGGGGGGGGACTATGGCTACACCTTC.